This TCR beta chain was captured in a study of T cells in Graves' hyperthyroidism and ophthalmopathy. Amplified TCR beta CDR3 regions derived from RNA transcripts. RT-PCR in the first round (using the HTBI primer set) targeted the TCR CDR3. Via MiXCR, TCRdb re-called the multiplex PCR reads, giving one row per CDR3 protein. Of a few hundred thousand distinct CDR3 sequences listed, 13% to 15% were seen once; the top ten hold 10% to 15%. The study excluded patients with uncontrolled infection, other autoimmune disease, pregnancy or lactation. The table lists this clonotype with many counts. Germline CDR1 is LNHDA and CDR2 is SQIVND (reference sequence). This CDR3 spans 15 amino acids. V gave up 0 bases and J gave up 5 bases; unmatched junction bases: 3.

The sequence derives from a woman aged 35 to 49 with Graves' hyperthyroidism that later progressed to Graves' ophthalmopathy. The V gene is TRBV19, the J gene TRBJ2-1, with 8 bases aligning to TRBD2. Source material: blood. CDR3 protein: CASSIELAANNEQFF. The CDR3 DNA reads as TGTGCCAGTAGTATAGAACTAGCGGCTAACAATGAGCAGTTCTTC.